This TCR beta chain was obtained from a study of T cell responses to AZD1222 COVID-19 vaccine. Germline CDR1 SGHTA, CDR2 FQGNSA. The CDR3 is made up of 16 amino acids. V lost 5 bases and J lost 0; bases outside the gene matches: 5. Assay used: immunoSEQ multiplex PCR; TCRdb lists only in-frame clones, some missing. The repertoire includes about 200,000 clones, roughly 94% of them detected once, and 1.7% sits in the top ten. This receptor was identified in an adult who received the MenACWY meningococcal vaccine as a control. Sequencing was performed on peripheral blood, taken 28 days after the second dose of the MenACWY control vaccine. V is TRBV7-2 and J is TRBJ2-1; 9 bases are a match to TRBD1. The CDR3 here is CASSVDRGGSYNEQFF. CDR3 sequence (DNA): TGTGCCAGCAGCGTAGACAGGGGGGGCTCCTACAATGAGCAGTTCTTC.